These 19 T cell receptor beta chains were all obtained from the same sample, sequenced in a study of T cell repertoires in cytomegalovirus infection. TCRdb fed the reads into MiXCR, producing one record per CDR3 protein. The sample has a few hundred thousand distinct CDR3 sequences; around 13% are singletons. Material for sequencing was PBMCs. The receptors here all came from a human donor in good health (CMV status not recorded). Some clones in this sample may be carry-over from other donors' samples.

A few counts support this clonotype. The chain joins TRBV6-5 to TRBJ2-2; 9 bases are shared with TRBD1. V lost 4 bases, J lost 3 bases, and 9 bases stayed unmatched. The CDR3 covers 17 residues. Looked up from germline, CDR1 is MNHEY and CDR2 is SVGAGI. The CDR3 DNA reads TGTGCCAGCAGTTTCTCCGGGACAGGGAGTTACACCGGGGAGCTGTTTTTT. Protein product: CASSFSGTGSYTGELFF.

This clonotype was seen a handful of times. This sequence joins TRBV19 and TRBJ2-5; 7 bases are a match to TRBD2. Germline V CDR1 and CDR2: LNHDA, SQIVND (reference sequence). The CDR3 consists of 13 residues. Trimming at V came to 3 bases and at J to 4 bases, leaving 2 bases not matched to a gene. CDR3 sequence reads: CASSIWEGETQYF. In DNA form, the CDR3 reads TGTGCCAGTAGTATCTGGGAGGGAGAGACCCAGTACTTC.

This clonotype was seen at least ten times. The chain recombines TRBV7-3 with TRBJ2-1, with 8 bases aligning to TRBD2. Trimming at V came to 4 bases and at J to 9 bases, leaving 11 bases not matched to a gene. The CDR3 contains 15 residues. Per germline, CDR1 SGHTA and CDR2 FQGTGA. DNA of the CDR3: TGTGCCAGCAGCTCCTCCGGGACTAGTAATCTTGAGCAGTTCTTC. Its protein product is CASSSSGTSNLEQFF.

This clonotype was recorded at least ten times. The V call is TRBV7-8, the J call TRBJ1-1; TRBD1 is a possible D gene (5 bases). V shed 4 bases and J shed 0 bases, with 15 bases lying between them. This CDR3 has 16 amino acids. Germline V gives CDR1 SGHVS, CDR2 FQNEAQ. The CDR3, as DNA: TGTGCCAGCAGCTCAACACCCGGGACGGTGAACACTGAAGCTTTCTTT. Translating gives CASSSTPGTVNTEAFF. Variable domain in full (rest from reference TRBV7-8 and TRBJ1-1): GAGVSQSPRYKVAKRGQDVALRCDPISGHVSLFWYQQALGQGPEFLTYFQNEAQLDKSGLPSDRFFAERPEGSVSTLKIQRTQQEDSAVYLCASSSTPGTVNTEAFFGQGTRLTVV.

This clonotype has at least ten counts. The chain is built from TRBV7-6 and TRBJ1-2, with 7 bases fitting TRBD1. This CDR3 is 12 amino acids long. Germline lookup yields CDR1 SGHVS and CDR2 FNYEAQ. V dropped 6 bases and J dropped 4; count of bases not matched to a gene: 2. The DNA for the CDR3 is TGTGCCAGCAGTACAGGGGCCTATGGCTACACCTTC. Protein product: CASSTGAYGYTF.

This clonotype came up a few times. The chain carries TRBV27 and TRBJ1-1, with 7 bases fitting TRBD1. V trimming: 7 bases; J trimming: 4 bases; junction bases outside the gene matches: 6. This CDR3 is 13 amino acids long. Germline lookup yields CDR1 MNHEY and CDR2 SMNVEV (reference sequence). CDR3 nucleotide sequence: TGTGCCAGCAAGGGACAGAGGACCACTGAAGCTTTCTTT. Translated, it gives CASKGQRTTEAFF.

This chain joins TRBV20-1 and TRBJ2-2, with D perhaps matching TRBD2 (6 bases). The CDR3 totals 15 residues. Germline V gene data show CDR1 as DFQATT and CDR2 as SNEGSKA (reference sequence). Between the trimmed V and J ends, which lost 0 bases and 3 bases, there was a span of 11 bases. The CDR3: CSARDLRRDTGELFF. Here the CDR3 DNA reads TGCAGTGCTAGAGATCTCCGGAGGGACACCGGGGAGCTGTTTTTT.

This clonotype showed up just a few times. The CDR3 here is CASSSIWDRSEQFF. CDR3 nucleotides: TGTGCCAGCAGCTCCATCTGGGACCGGAGTGAGCAGTTCTTC. This rearrangement joins TRBV12-3 or TRBV12-4 to TRBJ2-1, with D perhaps given as TRBD1 or TRBD2 (5 bases each). This CDR3 comprises 14 residues. V lost 6 bases to trimming and J lost 9 bases, with 18 bases between them.

This clonotype was counted a single time. This rearrangement joins TRBV18 to TRBJ1-5; 7 nucleotides match TRBD1. J was trimmed by 1 base and V by 3 bases; bases with no gene match: 6. This CDR3 contains 16 residues. Germline V CDR1 and CDR2: KGHSH, LQKENI. CDR3 DNA sequence: TGTGCCAGCTCACCTCTCGGGACAGCAAGCAATCAGCCCCAGCATTTT. Protein: CASSPLGTASNQPQHF.

The chain couples TRBV7-9 to TRBJ2-3; 12 nucleotides line up with TRBD2. The V gene's germline CDR1 is SEHNR and CDR2 FQNEAQ (reference sequence). V shed 8 bases and J 5 bases; nucleotides not matched to a gene: 8. This CDR3 has 15 amino acids. CDR3 amino acids: CASELAGGRGDTQYF. The CDR3 DNA reads TGTGCCAGCGAGCTAGCGGGGGGGCGAGGAGATACGCAGTATTTT.

At least ten counts were recorded for this clonotype. The chain has TRBV7-2 and TRBJ2-7, with D unclear. The germline CDR1 and CDR2 sequences are SGHTA and FQGNSA. The CDR3 has 12 amino acids. V shed 0 bases and J shed 2 bases, with 2 bases lying between them. The DNA of the CDR3 is TGTGCCAGCAGCTTAGCCACCTACGAGCAGTACTTC. This sequence encodes CASSLATYEQYF.

The chain joins TRBV20-1 to TRBJ2-7, with 7 bases identical to TRBD2. CDR1 is DFQATT, CDR2 SNEGSKA, per germline (reference sequence). The CDR3 length is 18 residues. J was trimmed by 2 bases and V by 3 bases; bases with no gene match: 19. The CDR3, as DNA: TGCAGTGCTAGGCCCCTACAATCAGCCAGCGGGAAGGCCTACGAGCAGTACTTC. Protein product: CSARPLQSASGKAYEQYF.

In this sample, this clonotype turned up many times. This rearrangement joins TRBV6-1 to TRBJ1-1; D possibly corresponds to TRBD1 (6 bases). Germline lookup yields CDR1 MNHNS and CDR2 SASEGT. This CDR3 is built from 15 residues. The V end was cut by 6 bases, the J end by 0 bases, with 14 bases between. CDR3 region: CASSPDSYMNTEAFF. CDR3 DNA sequence: TGTGCCAGCAGCCCGGACAGCTACATGAACACTGAAGCTTTCTTT.

The chain combines TRBV11-2 with TRBJ2-2; D gene unclear. The germline V gene has CDR1 SGHAT and CDR2 FQNNGV. Trimming removed 4 bases from V and 5 bases from J, with 8 bases in between. The CDR3 has 13 residues. The DNA for the CDR3 is TGTGCCAGCAGCTCATCCGAAACCGGGGAGCTGTTTTTT. Its protein product is CASSSSETGELFF.

This clonotype was detected ten times or more. The rearrangement links TRBV12-3 or TRBV12-4 to TRBJ2-4; D call uncertain. V shed 6 bases and J shed 2 bases, with 11 bases lying between them. This CDR3 comprises 14 residues. As DNA, the CDR3 is TGTGCCAGCAGGCCTGGTGGGACCAAAAACATTCAGTACTTC. It codes for CASRPGGTKNIQYF.

This clonotype was seen repeatedly, ten times or more. CDR3 sequence: CASTAGSLEKLFF. The CDR3 DNA is TGTGCCAGCACAGCCGGGAGCTTGGAAAAACTGTTTTTT. The chain recombines TRBV7-6 with TRBJ1-4; D gene ambiguous. CDR1 and CDR2 from the germline V gene are SGHVS and FNYEAQ. This CDR3 has 13 amino acids. V was trimmed by 7 bases and J by 8 bases, leaving 14 bases between them.

This clonotype was counted only a few times. The chain links TRBV10-3 to TRBJ1-5, with TRBD1 as a possible D gene (5 bases). The germline V gene encodes CDR1 ENHRY and CDR2 SYGVKD. The CDR3 covers 15 residues. Trimming took 3 bases from V and 4 from J, leaving 13 bases between them. CDR3 sequence: CAISERDGANQPQHF. The CDR3, as DNA: TGTGCCATCAGTGAAAGGGACGGCGCAAATCAGCCCCAGCATTTT.

The chain recombines TRBV5-1 with TRBJ2-7; TRBD1 matches 7 bases. The CDR3 has 16 residues. Trimming removed 1 base from V and 2 bases from J; junction bases left unmatched: 9. Germline V lookup: CDR1 SGHRS, CDR2 YFSETQ. DNA of the CDR3: TGCGCCAGCAGCTTGTCAACAGGGGCTGGGACCTACGAGCAGTACTTC. As protein: CASSLSTGAGTYEQYF.

This clonotype was detected ten times or more. The chain couples TRBV7-9 to TRBJ2-7; D remains unclear. V shed 1 base and J shed 5 bases, with 15 bases lying between them. CDR1 and CDR2 from the germline V gene are SEHNR and FQNEAQ (reference sequence). The CDR3 sequence is 15 residues long. The DNA of the CDR3 is TGTGCCAGCAGCTTAGACCTGTTGGGGAACAACGAGCAGTACTTC. This sequence encodes CASSLDLLGNNEQYF.